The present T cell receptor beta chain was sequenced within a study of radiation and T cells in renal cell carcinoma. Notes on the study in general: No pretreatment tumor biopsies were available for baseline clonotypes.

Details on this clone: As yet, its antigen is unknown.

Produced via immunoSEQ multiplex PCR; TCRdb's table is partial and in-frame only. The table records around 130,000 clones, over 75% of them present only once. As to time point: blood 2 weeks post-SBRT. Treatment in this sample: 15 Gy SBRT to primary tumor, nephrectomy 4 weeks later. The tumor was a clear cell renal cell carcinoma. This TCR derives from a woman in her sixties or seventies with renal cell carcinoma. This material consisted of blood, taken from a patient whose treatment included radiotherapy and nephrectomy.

The CDR3 nucleotides are TGTGCCAGCAGTGAAGAGGCTCTCCGGCGCACTGAAGCTTTCTTT. Amino acids: CASSEEALRRTEAFF. V gene TRBV2 combines with J gene TRBJ1-1; the D is unclear. The ends were cut back, 1 base at V and 4 bases at J, with 13 bases in the middle. Germline lookup yields CDR1 SNHLY and CDR2 FYNNEI. The CDR3 is 15 amino acids.